The rows below give T cell receptor beta chains drawn from one sample of a study of CD8+ T cells in alopecia areata. Assay used: immunoSEQ multiplex PCR; TCRdb lists only in-frame clones, some missing. Here the sample spans about 130,000 clones, roughly 50% being singletons. The input for sequencing was CD8+ T cells sorted from blood, taken at week 0. Every receptor here comes from a human donor with alopecia areata. The CDR3 runs from the conserved cysteine through the conserved F or W. The D gene is left open where the match is weak. Expanded clones are given a class, and other clones once, few, many or no size at all.

d_call | j_call | clone_size | v_call | cdr3_aa | cdr3_nt
TRBD1 | TRBJ2-2 | NA | TRBV5-4 | CASSSQGASGELFF | TGTGCCAGCAGCTCCCAGGGGGCCAGCGGGGAGCTGTTTTTT
NA | TRBJ1-1 | few | TRBV19 | CASSIVLGGDEAFF | TGTGCCAGTAGTATAGTATTAGGAGGGGATGAAGCTTTCTTT
TRBD1 | TRBJ1-2 | NA | TRBV27 | CASSFWTGGPTHGYTF | TGTGCCAGCAGTTTCTGGACAGGCGGTCCCACTCATGGCTACACCTTC
NA | TRBJ1-2 | NA | TRBV27 | CASSHQPTGHFDYGYTF | TGTGCCAGCAGTCATCAGCCCACGGGACACTTTGACTATGGCTACACCTTC
TRBD1 | TRBJ2-5 | many | TRBV23-1 | CASGQGRQETQYF | TGCGCCAGCGGACAGGGACGGCAAGAGACCCAGTACTTC
NA | TRBJ2-1 | few | TRBV5-4 | CASSLAVASLNNEQFF | TGTGCCAGCAGCTTGGCCGTGGCTTCCCTGAACAATGAGCAGTTCTTC
TRBD1 | TRBJ1-2 | few | TRBV27 | CASSSGGYGYTF | TGTGCCAGCAGTTCAGGGGGCTATGGCTACACCTTC
NA | TRBJ1-1 | few | TRBV6-5 | CASSYGTWTEAFF | TGTGCCAGCAGTTACGGGACTTGGACTGAAGCTTTCTTT
TRBD1 | TRBJ1-5 | few | TRBV5-6 | CASSLEGQGHQPQHF | TGTGCCAGCAGCTTGGAGGGACAGGGTCACCAGCCCCAGCATTTT
NA | TRBJ2-7 | NA | TRBV6-5 | CASNLRDRSDEQYF | TGTGCCAGCAATCTCCGAGACAGATCAGACGAGCAGTACTTC
NA | TRBJ2-2 | NA | TRBV5-6 | CASSPRRAGELFF | TGTGCCAGCAGCCCGAGAAGGGCCGGGGAGCTGTTTTTT
NA | TRBJ2-5 | NA | TRBV9 | CASSVARTEVPGETQYF | TGTGCCAGCAGCGTAGCGCGGACGGAGGTACCAGGGGAGACCCAGTACTTC
TRBD2 | TRBJ2-3 | NA | TRBV7-8 | CASSDRLAGGHIKDTDTQYF | TGTGCCAGCAGCGATAGACTAGCGGGGGGCCATATTAAAGACACAGATACGCAGTATTTT
NA | TRBJ2-7 | few | TRBV10-3 | CAISESALYEQYF | TGTGCCATCAGTGAGTCCGCCCTATACGAGCAGTACTTC
NA | TRBJ1-1 | NA | TRBV5-6 | CASSLGHVNTEAFF | TGTGCCAGCAGCTTGGGACATGTGAACACTGAAGCTTTCTTT
NA | TRBJ2-3 | NA | TRBV6-5 | CASSYSWGERTDTQYF | TGTGCCAGCAGTTACTCGTGGGGGGAGCGCACAGATACGCAGTATTTT
NA | TRBJ2-3 | once | TRBV15 | CATSRERGLTQYF | TGTGCCACCAGCAGAGAGAGGGGTTTGACGCAGTATTTT
NA | TRBJ1-1 | NA | TRBV29-1 | CSVRRQNRAFF | TGCAGCGTTAGGAGACAGAATAGGGCTTTCTTT
NA | TRBJ2-7 | once | TRBV11-2 | CASSLGQGGTYEQYF | TGTGCCAGCAGCTTAGGCCAGGGGGGGACTTACGAGCAGTACTTC
NA | TRBJ1-4 | NA | TRBV4-1 | CASSQMAGETEKLFF | TGCGCCAGCAGCCAAATGGCAGGGGAGACTGAAAAACTGTTTTTT
NA | TRBJ2-1 | few | TRBV9 | CASRGMSSYNEQFF | TGTGCCAGCAGAGGAATGAGCTCCTACAATGAGCAGTTCTTC
NA | TRBJ2-7 | many | TRBV7-8 | CASSLLASYEQYF | TGTGCCAGCAGCTTGCTAGCTTCCTACGAGCAGTACTTC
TRBD1 | TRBJ1-4 | few | TRBV7-8 | CASSYGQGAGEKLFF | TGTGCCAGCAGCTACGGACAGGGGGCTGGAGAAAAACTGTTTTTT
NA | TRBJ1-1 | NA | TRBV11-1 | CASSSPDLTEAFF | TGTGCCAGCAGCTCACCGGACCTCACTGAAGCTTTCTTT
NA | TRBJ2-7 | few | TRBV4-2 | CASSQDGPPILYF | TGTGCCAGCAGCCAAGATGGTCCACCCATTTTGTACTTC
TRBD2 | TRBJ2-5 | few | TRBV29-1 | CSVEGRGGQETQYF | TGCAGCGTTGAAGGGCGGGGGGGCCAGGAGACCCAGTACTTC
NA | TRBJ2-3 | NA | TRBV6-5 | CASSWVSRADTQYF | TGTGCCAGCAGTTGGGTGAGCCGGGCAGATACGCAGTATTTT
TRBD2 | TRBJ2-3 | NA | TRBV13 | CASSGSGGYTDTQYF | TGTGCCAGCAGCGGTAGCGGGGGGTACACAGATACGCAGTATTTT
NA | TRBJ1-2 | NA | TRBV27 | CASSLGQEGYGYTF | TGTGCCAGCAGTTTAGGGCAGGAGGGCTATGGCTACACCTTC
NA | TRBJ2-1 | few | TRBV6-5 | CASSVGDNEQFF | TGTGCCAGCAGTGTAGGAGACAATGAGCAGTTCTTC
NA | TRBJ1-2 | NA | TRBV29-1 | CSVGGIYGYTF | TGCAGCGTTGGGGGAATCTATGGCTACACCTTC
NA | TRBJ2-7 | NA | TRBV5-1 | CASSVRLGSSYEQYF | TGCGCCAGCAGCGTCCGACTAGGCTCCTCCTACGAGCAGTACTTC
NA | TRBJ1-2 | NA | TRBV11-2 | CASSSVLGQLDYTF | TGTGCCAGCAGCTCTGTATTAGGACAACTTGACTACACCTTC
NA | TRBJ2-7 | once | TRBV29-1 | CSASGTGTYEQYF | TGCAGCGCTTCCGGGACCGGGACTTACGAGCAGTACTTC
NA | TRBJ2-5 | NA | TRBV4-2 | CASSQVWEEGLQETQYF | TGTGCCAGCAGCCAAGTCTGGGAGGAAGGTCTCCAAGAGACCCAGTACTTC
NA | TRBJ2-3 | few | TRBV13 | CASSARDSTDTQYF | TGTGCCAGCAGCGCGAGGGACTCCACAGATACGCAGTATTTT
NA | TRBJ2-1 | NA | TRBV19 | CASSSGPSSYNEQFF | TGTGCCTCCTCTTCTGGGCCCAGCTCCTACAATGAGCAGTTCTTC
TRBD2 | TRBJ2-7 | NA | TRBV30 | CAWSIPSGGTYEQYF | TGTGCCTGGAGTATTCCTAGCGGGGGGACTTACGAGCAGTACTTC
NA | TRBJ1-1 | few | TRBV30 | CAWSAWGLTEAFF | TGTGCCTGGAGTGCTTGGGGGTTGACTGAAGCTTTCTTT
NA | TRBJ1-5 | NA | TRBV4-1 | CASSQDSEEPQHF | TGCGCCAGCAGCCAAGACAGTGAGGAGCCCCAGCATTTT
NA | TRBJ1-1 | NA | TRBV14 | CASSYEGGRGHTEAFF | TGTGCCAGCAGCTACGAGGGGGGAAGGGGACACACTGAAGCTTTCTTT
NA | TRBJ2-7 | NA | TRBV15 | CATSRENPYEQYF | TGTGCCACCAGCAGAGAAAATCCGTACGAGCAGTACTTC